The 29 T cell receptor beta chains below come from one sample, sequenced in a study of CD8+CD57+ T cells in acquired aplastic anemia. Using genomic DNA as the template, TCR beta VDJ and CDR3 profiling was carried out. TCRdb ran MiXCR on the reads and lists one entry per CDR3 protein. The sample shows under 200,000 distinct CDR3 sequences, roughly 45% of them seen only once. The sample comprised sorted CD4+, CD8+, or CD8+CD57+ T cells (not recorded which) from PBMCs. These receptors all come from a human donor in good health.

The V call is TRBV6-1, the J call TRBJ1-5; a weak D match, TRBD1 (6 bases). CDR1 is MNHNS, CDR2 SASEGT, per germline. V was cut by 7 bases and J by 4 bases, with 17 bases left in between. The CDR3 spans 15 residues. CDR3 in amino acids: CASNPTGATNQPQHF. The CDR3 nucleotides read TGTGCCAGCAACCCGACGGGGGCCACTAATCAGCCCCAGCATTTT.

The chain employs TRBV7-2 and TRBJ2-5; the match to TRBD1 covers 8 bases. This CDR3 spans 15 amino acids. V lost 1 base, J lost 5 bases, and 6 bases stayed unmatched. Germline CDR1 reads SGHTA; CDR2 reads FQGNSA. The DNA for the CDR3 is TGTGCCAGCAGCTTAGAGGGGACAGGAGGGGAGACCCAGTACTTC. Protein sequence: CASSLEGTGGETQYF.

This clonotype was counted a few times. The V call is TRBV4-2, the J call TRBJ2-5, with 8 bases matching TRBD2. Trimming took 1 base from V and 5 from J; bases not matched to a gene: 9. Germline V gene sequence: CDR1 LGHNA, CDR2 YNFKEQ. CDR3 length: 16 residues. The CDR3 spells CASSQVTGGPGETQYF. The CDR3 DNA follows: TGTGCCAGCAGCCAAGTAACGGGGGGGCCTGGGGAGACCCAGTACTTC.

This chain joins TRBV30 and TRBJ2-5; D is undetermined. This CDR3 is 14 amino acids long. Looked up from germline, CDR1 is GTSNPN and CDR2 is SVGIG (reference sequence). V gave up 2 bases and J gave up 2 bases, with 12 bases separating them. The CDR3 DNA reads as TGTGCCTGGAGTCTCCTAGTATATCAAGAGACCCAGTACTTC. Protein sequence: CAWSLLVYQETQYF.

This clonotype was detected once. The genes are TRBV20-1 and TRBJ2-1, with 13 bases identical to TRBD2. Germline lookup yields CDR1 DFQATT and CDR2 SNEGSKA (reference sequence). This CDR3 spans 14 amino acids. After removal of 4 bases from V and 10 bases from J, the junction contained 7 bases not matched to a gene. CDR3 DNA: TGCAGTGCTACGGGACTAGCGGGAAGCCTCGAGCAGTTCTTC. Protein: CSATGLAGSLEQFF.

This clonotype was seen many times. The chain combines TRBV10-2 with TRBJ2-1; the D gene is possibly TRBD1 (8 bases). CDR1 and CDR2 from the germline V gene are WSHSY and SAAADI. This CDR3 comprises 17 residues. Deletions cut 11 bases from V and 3 bases from J, with 26 bases between. CDR3 loop: CAVKVRGAGQDYNEQFF. As DNA, the CDR3 is TGCGCCGTCAAGGTCAGAGGAGCGGGACAGGACTACAATGAGCAGTTCTTC.

The chain couples TRBV6-2 or TRBV6-3 to TRBJ1-5; tentative D call: TRBD1 (5 bases). The V gene lost 4 bases and the J gene lost 5 bases, with 15 bases spanning the gap. The CDR3 extends over 15 amino acids. Germline CDR1 MNHEY, CDR2 SVGEGT. Written as DNA, the CDR3 is TGTGCCAGCAGTTCGATCGGGGCTAGGGATCAGCCCCAGCATTTT. It codes for CASSSIGARDQPQHF.

This clonotype has a count of ten or more. The genes are TRBV12-5 and TRBJ1-1; D not resolved. The CDR3 contains 16 residues. Germline-derived CDR1 and CDR2 are LGHNT and FRNRAP. The germline V and J ends were trimmed by 0 bases and 0 bases, with 11 bases remaining between them. The CDR3 coding sequence is TGTGCTAGTGGTTTGGTAATTGGTCGTATGAACACTGAAGCTTTCTTT. Amino acid sequence: CASGLVIGRMNTEAFF.

The V gene is TRBV19, the J gene TRBJ2-7, with D possibly being TRBD1 (6 bases). This CDR3 has 15 amino acids. The V end lost 1 base, the J end lost 0 bases, and 10 bases lay between the germline ends. CDR1 is LNHDA and CDR2 is SQIVND in the germline V gene (reference sequence). The CDR3 sequence is CASSIAQGSSYEQYF. CDR3 DNA sequence: TGTGCCAGTAGTATAGCACAGGGTAGCTCCTACGAGCAGTACTTC.

This clonotype appeared a single time. The chain has TRBV2 and TRBJ2-7; possibly TRBD2 for D (5 bases). V shed 0 bases and J shed 5 bases, with 14 bases lying between them. The CDR3 is 15 amino acids. The germline gives CDR1 SNHLY, CDR2 FYNNEI. In nucleotides, the CDR3 is TGTGCCAGCAGTGAAGCTAGCGCGAAAGTCCACGAGCAGTACTTC. Amino acid sequence: CASSEASAKVHEQYF. Together with reference TRBV2 and TRBJ2-7, the CDR3 gives the full variable domain: EPEVTQTPSHQVTQMGQEVILRCVPISNHLYFYWYRQILGQKVEFLVSFYNNEISEKSEIFDDQFSVERPDGSNFTLKIRSTKLEDSAMYFCASSEASAKVHEQYFGPGTRLTVT.

This clonotype was recorded at least ten times. The chain joins TRBV12-3 or TRBV12-4 to TRBJ2-7; D not certain. The V and J ends lost 2 bases and 3 bases respectively, with 8 bases between them. This CDR3 is 13 amino acids long. The CDR3 DNA reads as TGTGCCAGCAGTTTATTCCTCCGCTACGAGCAGTACTTC. This gives the protein CASSLFLRYEQYF.

The chain combines TRBV30 with TRBJ2-1; 14 positions match TRBD2. V shed 2 bases, J shed 7 bases, and the junction held 7 bases outside the gene matches. Per the germline V gene, CDR1 is GTSNPN and CDR2 is SVGIG (reference sequence). This CDR3 region has 16 residues. The CDR3 region is CAWSPTGTSGSNEQFF. The DNA for the CDR3 is TGTGCCTGGAGTCCGACCGGGACTAGCGGGAGTAATGAGCAGTTCTTC.

As regards this clonotype: A read error may be the cause here, since a much bigger clone is one base away. V is TRBV11-2 and J is TRBJ2-3, with D perhaps TRBD2 (5 bases). CDR1 is SGHAT and CDR2 is FQNNGV in the germline V gene. This CDR3 has 15 residues. CDR3 in DNA: TGTGCCAGCAGCAATGACGAGGGCTTCACAGATACGCAGTGTTTT. Translation: CASSNDEGFTDTQCF.

The rearrangement uses TRBV5-1 and TRBJ2-7; D is perhaps TRBD1 or TRBD2 (5 bases each). There are 14 residues in the CDR3. Germline CDR1 is SGHRS and CDR2 is YFSETQ. Deletions cut 0 bases from V and 3 bases from J, with 10 bases between. CDR3 DNA sequence: TGCGCCAGCAGCTTGGCATCAGGGAGCTACGAGCAGTACTTC. It codes for CASSLASGSYEQYF.

Written as DNA, the CDR3 is TGCAGTGCTAGACGACTAGCGGGGGGCTACGAGCAGTACTTC. Protein sequence: CSARRLAGGYEQYF. The chain couples TRBV20-1 to TRBJ2-7; 13 positions agree with TRBD2. Germline assignment: CDR1 DFQATT and CDR2 SNEGSKA (reference sequence). CDR3 size: 14 residues. Trimming removed 2 bases from V and 3 bases from J; junction bases left unmatched: 1.

Points on this clonotype: This sequence may be a read error, since a much larger clone differs from it by one base. V and J are TRBV9 and TRBJ1-3; TRBD1 matches 9 bases. Per the germline V gene, CDR1 is SGDLS and CDR2 is YYNGEE. The CDR3 length is 16 residues. CDR3 protein: CASSVGQGQSGNTTYF. Here the CDR3 DNA reads TGTGCCAGCAGCGTGGGACAGGGTCAATCTGGAAACACCACATATTTT.

There are a few counts of this clonotype. The chain has TRBV20-1 and TRBJ2-4; D possibly corresponds to TRBD1 (6 bases). CDR1 and CDR2 from the germline V gene are DFQATT and SNEGSKA (reference sequence). This CDR3 comprises 15 residues. Trimming took off 0 bases at V and 1 base at J, with 10 bases between the two ends. CDR3 sequence (DNA): TGCAGTGCTAGAGATCACAGGGTGGCCAAAAACATTCAGTACTTC. This gives the protein CSARDHRVAKNIQYF.

The chain carries TRBV6-2 or TRBV6-3 and TRBJ2-2, with 11 bases fitting TRBD1. Germline V CDR1 and CDR2: MNHEY, SVGEGT. V trimming: 8 bases; J trimming: 5 bases; junction bases outside the gene matches: 4. The CDR3 is 14 amino acids. CDR3 residues: CASAGQGATGELFF. The CDR3 DNA sequence: TGTGCCAGCGCTGGACAGGGGGCTACCGGGGAGCTGTTTTTT.

This clonotype is labeled medium-sized. The V call is TRBV20-1, the J call TRBJ2-1; 8 nucleotides line up with TRBD2. This CDR3 has 13 amino acids. Per germline, CDR1 DFQATT and CDR2 SNEGSKA (reference sequence). The CDR3, as DNA: TGCAAAACTAGCGGCCAAACGAGCTCTGAGCAGTTCTTC. Protein: CKTSGQTSSEQFF.

The V and J genes are TRBV2 and TRBJ2-5; D is uncertain. Per the germline V gene, CDR1 is SNHLY and CDR2 is FYNNEI. The CDR3 has 14 amino acids. Trimming shortened V by 3 bases and J by 6 bases, and 14 bases separated the two germline ends. The CDR3 DNA follows: TGTGCCAGCAGTGATAGGGTGGGTTTGAAGACCCAGTACTTC. Translated, it gives CASSDRVGLKTQYF.

The genes are TRBV24-1 and TRBJ2-5; 8 bases are a match to TRBD1. The V gene's germline CDR1 is KGHDR and CDR2 SFDVKD. Unmatched junction bases numbered 9, after V lost 2 bases and J lost 5 bases. The CDR3 is 16 residues long. The CDR3 nucleotides read TGTGCCACCAGTGATTCTGGCAGGGGGCGCCGGGAGACCCAGTACTTC. Translation gives CATSDSGRGRRETQYF.

The chain joins TRBV30 to TRBJ1-5; the D gene is possibly TRBD1 (5 bases). This CDR3 comprises 13 residues. The V end was cut by 5 bases, the J end by 1 base, with 9 bases between. Germline CDR1 and CDR2: GTSNPN and SVGIG (reference sequence). CDR3 nucleotides: TGTGCCTGGGGTAGGGACAGCAATCAGCCCCAGCATTTT. This gives the protein CAWGRDSNQPQHF.

This clonotype appeared many times. J is TRBJ1-2 and V is TRBV19; maybe TRBD1 (5 bases). The V end was cut by 3 bases, the J end by 0 bases, with 11 bases between. This CDR3 contains 15 residues. CDR1 is LNHDA, CDR2 SQIVND, per germline (reference sequence). CDR3 coding DNA: TGTGCCAGTAGTATTTCAGGGCCAGCTAACTATGGCTACACCTTC. Amino acid sequence: CASSISGPANYGYTF.

This clonotype was found once. The rearrangement joins TRBV15 to TRBJ2-1; D remains unclear. Germline V gives CDR1 LNHNV, CDR2 YYDKDF (reference sequence). V gave up 0 bases and J gave up 7 bases, with 4 bases separating them. The CDR3 is 12 residues long. CDR3 amino acids: CATSRDRNEQFF. The CDR3 DNA reads as TGTGCCACCAGCAGAGATCGGAATGAGCAGTTCTTC.

This clonotype has a count of ten or more. J is TRBJ2-7 and V is TRBV20-1, with no clear D. The V gene lost 2 bases and the J gene lost 0 bases, with 14 bases spanning the gap. In germline, CDR1 is DFQATT, CDR2 SNEGSKA (reference sequence). The CDR3 is 15 amino acids. The CDR3 is CSARLRRKISYEQYF. In DNA form, the CDR3 reads TGCAGTGCTAGACTTAGACGGAAGATCTCCTACGAGCAGTACTTC.

This clonotype was observed at least ten times. This chain joins TRBV7-9 and TRBJ1-1, with D unresolved. V was pared by 4 bases and J by 0 bases, with 9 bases between. The CDR3 totals 14 residues. Looked up from germline, CDR1 is SEHNR and CDR2 is FQNEAQ (reference sequence). The CDR3 nucleotides read TGTGCCAGCAGCTCCGGAAGTATGAACACTGAAGCTTTCTTT. Its protein is CASSSGSMNTEAFF.

Ten or more counts support this clonotype. This rearrangement joins TRBV19 to TRBJ1-5; D may be TRBD1 (5 bases). The CDR3 covers 17 residues. Germline V CDR1 and CDR2: LNHDA, SQIVND (reference sequence). The ends were cut back, 8 bases at V and 4 bases at J, with 24 bases in the middle. For the CDR3, the DNA is TGTGCCAGTTCAGGTGGGACCGTCGCACAATTAAATCAGCCCCAGCATTTT. It codes for CASSGGTVAQLNQPQHF.

This clonotype has more than one count but fewer than ten. V is TRBV7-6 and J is TRBJ2-7, with a tentative D call TRBD1 (5 bases). V was pared by 1 base and J by 6 bases, with 13 bases between. Germline CDR1 is SGHVS and CDR2 is FNYEAQ. The CDR3 has 14 amino acids. CDR3 region: CASSLGLGAAEQYF. CDR3 nucleotide sequence: TGTGCCAGCAGCTTAGGCCTAGGGGCGGCCGAGCAGTACTTC.

The chain has TRBV24-1 and TRBJ2-2; TRBD2 is a possible D gene (6 bases). CDR3 size: 17 residues. Germline V gene data show CDR1 as KGHDR and CDR2 as SFDVKD. Trimming removed 4 bases from V and 1 base from J, with 15 bases in between. CDR3 region: CATSEPGSIGNTGELFF. In DNA, the CDR3 is TGTGCCACCAGTGAGCCCGGGAGTATTGGGAACACCGGGGAGCTGTTTTTT.